This TCR beta chain was recorded in a study of blood T cell repertoires in COVID-19. Study at large: From the United States, Italy and Spain came samples of acute and convalescent COVID-19.

In the original processing: For nucleated cells, counts were estimated from reference gene primer amplification. TCRdb's copy holds only in-frame clones and misses some; the assay was immunoSEQ multiplex PCR. The DNA gave D and trimming, while V, J and clone size come from that table. Of about 670,000 clones in the sample, approximately 90% were seen once. This CDR3 is built from 15 residues. Germline-derived CDR1 and CDR2 are MDHEN and SYDVKM. The V end was cut by 4 bases, the J end by 4 bases, with 13 bases between. The chain links TRBV28 to TRBJ1-4; no reliable D call. The receptor was derived from a young woman with acute or convalescent COVID-19. The sequenced material came from peripheral blood. The CDR3 reads CASSYLREGNEKLFF. The CDR3 nucleotides are TGTGCCAGCAGTTATTTGCGGGAGGGTAATGAAAAACTGTTTTTT.